The 2 T cell receptor beta chains below were found in one sample sequenced in a study of T cells in Graves' hyperthyroidism and ophthalmopathy (dated by TCRdb to the late 2010s). The method was multiplex PCR. TCRdb names Illumina HiSeq 2000 as the instrument used. The TCR beta CDR3 regions were amplified from the RNA transcripts. The TCR CDR3 was subjected to a first round of RT-PCR using the HTBI primer set and the Qiagen OneStep RT-PCR kit. The public reads were quality trimmed at Q25 with fastp and then assembled into clones with MiXCR by TCRdb, keeping productive beta chains. Identical CDR3 protein sequences are pooled into one entry, listed with their most common genes and DNA. The sample table contains 300,000 to 350,000 distinct CDR3 sequences; only one count was recorded for around 18% of them. About 14% of the sample is in the top ten clones. Sequenced material: blood. These receptors were taken from a woman in her 40s with Graves' ophthalmopathy.

This clonotype has a count of ten or more. V usage is TRBV5-1 and J usage is TRBJ1-1; weak D call: TRBD1 (5 bases). The germline CDR1 and CDR2 sequences are SGHRS and YFSETQ. V lost 1 base, J lost 7 bases, and 14 bases lay in between. The CDR3 contains 14 residues. The CDR3 protein is CASSLKGGHREAFF. CDR3 sequence (DNA): TGCGCCAGCAGCTTGAAAGGAGGACATCGTGAAGCTTTCTTT.

This clonotype was seen a handful of times. Mismatch with germline at one junction end may stem from a read error. This chain links TRBV5-1 with TRBJ2-7; a weak D match, TRBD1 (6 bases). Germline V gene sequence: CDR1 SGHRS, CDR2 YFSETQ. The CDR3 length is 15 residues. CDR3 in amino acids: CVSSLSGTPTYEQYF. The CDR3 DNA reads TGCGTCAGCAGCTTATCCGGGACACCAACCTACGAGCAGTACTTC.